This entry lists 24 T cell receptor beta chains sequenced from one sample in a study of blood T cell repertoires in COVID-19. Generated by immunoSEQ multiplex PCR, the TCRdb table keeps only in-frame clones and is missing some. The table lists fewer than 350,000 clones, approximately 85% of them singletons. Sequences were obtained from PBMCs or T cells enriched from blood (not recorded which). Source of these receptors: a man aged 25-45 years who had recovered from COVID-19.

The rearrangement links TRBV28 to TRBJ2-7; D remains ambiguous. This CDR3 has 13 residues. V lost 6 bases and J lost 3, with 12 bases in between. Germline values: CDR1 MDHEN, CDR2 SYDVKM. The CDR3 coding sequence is TGTGCCAGCAGAGCCGACTCCTTCTACGAGCAGTACTTC. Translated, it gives CASRADSFYEQYF.

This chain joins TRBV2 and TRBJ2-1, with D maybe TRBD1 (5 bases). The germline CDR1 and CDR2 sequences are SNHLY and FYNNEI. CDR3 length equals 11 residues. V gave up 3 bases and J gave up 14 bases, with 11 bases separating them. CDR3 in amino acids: CASSDDSRKFF. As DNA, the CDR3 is TGTGCCAGCAGTGATGACAGTCGTAAGTTCTTC.

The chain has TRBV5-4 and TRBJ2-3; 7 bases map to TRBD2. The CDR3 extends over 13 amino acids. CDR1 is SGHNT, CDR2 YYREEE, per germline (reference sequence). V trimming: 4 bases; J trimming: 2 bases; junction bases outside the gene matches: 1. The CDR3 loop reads CASSRDYTDTQYF. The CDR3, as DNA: TGTGCCAGCAGCAGGGACTACACAGATACGCAGTATTTT.

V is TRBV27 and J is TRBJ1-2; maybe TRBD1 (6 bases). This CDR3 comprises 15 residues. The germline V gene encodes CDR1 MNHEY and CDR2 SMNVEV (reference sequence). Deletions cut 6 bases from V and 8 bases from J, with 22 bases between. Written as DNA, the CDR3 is TGTGCCAGCAGCCAAAGTCTCAACAGGGTTGGAGGCTACACCTTC. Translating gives CASSQSLNRVGGYTF.

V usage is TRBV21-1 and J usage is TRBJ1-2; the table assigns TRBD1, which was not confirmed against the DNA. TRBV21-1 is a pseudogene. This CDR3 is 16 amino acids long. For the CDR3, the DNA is TGTGCCAGCAGCAGACAGGGGGCGCGGATTGACTATGGCTACACCTTC. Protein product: CASSRQGARIDYGYTF.

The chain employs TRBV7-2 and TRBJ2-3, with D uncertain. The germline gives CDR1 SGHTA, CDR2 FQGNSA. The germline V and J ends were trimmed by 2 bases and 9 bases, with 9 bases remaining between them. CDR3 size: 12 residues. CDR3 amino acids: CASSLYYATQYF. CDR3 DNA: TGTGCCAGCAGCTTATACTACGCCACGCAGTATTTT.

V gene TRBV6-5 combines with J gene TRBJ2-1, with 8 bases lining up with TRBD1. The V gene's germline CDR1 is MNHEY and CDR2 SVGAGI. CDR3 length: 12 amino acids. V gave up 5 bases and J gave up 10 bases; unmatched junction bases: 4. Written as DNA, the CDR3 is TGTGCCAGCAGTCAGGGGGCAGGGGAGCAGTTCTTC. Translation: CASSQGAGEQFF.

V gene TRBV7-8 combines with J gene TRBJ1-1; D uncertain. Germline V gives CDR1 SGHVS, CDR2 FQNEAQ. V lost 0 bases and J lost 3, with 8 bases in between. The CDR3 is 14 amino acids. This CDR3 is CASSLAPGYTEAFF. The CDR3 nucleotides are TGTGCCAGCAGCTTAGCGCCGGGGTACACTGAAGCTTTCTTT.

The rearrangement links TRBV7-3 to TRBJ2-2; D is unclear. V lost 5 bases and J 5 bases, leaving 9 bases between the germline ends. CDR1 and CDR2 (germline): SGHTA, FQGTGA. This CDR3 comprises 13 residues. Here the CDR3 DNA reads TGTGCCAGCAGCCCTACAGTGACCGGGGAGCTGTTTTTT. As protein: CASSPTVTGELFF.

In nucleotides, the CDR3 is TGTGCCTGGAGTGGTGGACAGTCGGAGGACTCCAATCAGCCCCAGCATTTT. It yields the protein CAWSGGQSEDSNQPQHF. This sequence joins TRBV30 and TRBJ1-5, with a tentative D call TRBD1 (6 bases). There are 17 residues in the CDR3. Per the germline V gene, CDR1 is GTSNPN and CDR2 is SVGIG (reference sequence). V gave up 1 base and J gave up 3 bases, with 19 bases separating them.

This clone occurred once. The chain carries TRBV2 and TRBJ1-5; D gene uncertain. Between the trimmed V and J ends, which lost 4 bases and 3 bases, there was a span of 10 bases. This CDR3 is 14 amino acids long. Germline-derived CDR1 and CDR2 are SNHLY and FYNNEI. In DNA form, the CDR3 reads TGTGCCAGCAGTGTTTCGGGGAACAATCAGCCCCAGCATTTT. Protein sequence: CASSVSGNNQPQHF.

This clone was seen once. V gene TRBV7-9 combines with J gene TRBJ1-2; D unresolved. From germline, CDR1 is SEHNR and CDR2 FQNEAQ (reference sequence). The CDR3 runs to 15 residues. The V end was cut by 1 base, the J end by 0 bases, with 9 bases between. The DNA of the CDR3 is TGTGCCAGCAGCTTAGGGGGAGCCGCTAACTATGGCTACACCTTC. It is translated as CASSLGGAANYGYTF.

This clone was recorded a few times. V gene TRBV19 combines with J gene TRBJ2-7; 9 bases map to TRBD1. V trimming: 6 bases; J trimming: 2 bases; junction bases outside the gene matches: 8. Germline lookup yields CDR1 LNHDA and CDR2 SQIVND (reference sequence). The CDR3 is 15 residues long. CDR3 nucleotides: TGTGCCAGTAGCCTAACAGGGGGCGTCACCTACGAGCAGTACTTC. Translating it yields CASSLTGGVTYEQYF. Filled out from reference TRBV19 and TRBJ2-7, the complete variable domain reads DGGITQSPKYLFRKEGQNVTLSCEQNLNHDAMYWYRQDPGQGLRLIYYSQIVNDFQKGDIAEGYSVSREKKESFPLTVTSAQKNPTAFYLCASSLTGGVTYEQYFGPGTRLTVT.

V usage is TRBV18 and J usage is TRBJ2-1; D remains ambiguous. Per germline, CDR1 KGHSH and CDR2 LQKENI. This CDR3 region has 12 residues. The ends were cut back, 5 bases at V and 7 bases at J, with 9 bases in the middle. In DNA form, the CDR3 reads TGTGCCAGCTCAGTCTCCAGGAATGAGCAGTTCTTC. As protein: CASSVSRNEQFF.

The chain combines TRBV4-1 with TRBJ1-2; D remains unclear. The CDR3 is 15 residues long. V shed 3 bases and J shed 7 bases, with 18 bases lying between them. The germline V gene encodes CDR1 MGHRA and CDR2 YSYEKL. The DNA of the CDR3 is TGCGCCAGCAGCCAGAATACGTTGGAGAGTTCTGGCTACACCTTC. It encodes CASSQNTLESSGYTF.

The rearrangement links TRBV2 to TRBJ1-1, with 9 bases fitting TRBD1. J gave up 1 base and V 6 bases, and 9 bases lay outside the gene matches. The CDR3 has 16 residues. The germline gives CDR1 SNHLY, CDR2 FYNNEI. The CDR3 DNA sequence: TGTGCCAGCAGCCTAAGCCCGGGACAGGGGAACACTGAAGCTTTCTTT. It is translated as CASSLSPGQGNTEAFF.

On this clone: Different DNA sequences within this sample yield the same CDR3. CDR3 loop: CASSYGSSTDTQYF. CDR3 coding DNA: TGTGCCAGCAGTTACGGCAGTAGCACAGATACGCAGTATTTT. The chain employs TRBV6-5 and TRBJ2-3; D is unclear. V was shortened by 2 bases and J by 0 bases, with 6 bases between the two germline ends. The germline V gene has CDR1 MNHEY and CDR2 SVGAGI. CDR3 length equals 14 residues.

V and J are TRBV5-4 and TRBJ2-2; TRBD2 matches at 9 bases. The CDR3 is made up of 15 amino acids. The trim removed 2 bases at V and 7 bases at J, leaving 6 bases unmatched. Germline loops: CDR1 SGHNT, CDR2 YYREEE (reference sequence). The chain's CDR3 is CASSLLAGLGGELFF. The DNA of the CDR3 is TGTGCCAGCAGCTTACTAGCGGGCCTCGGCGGGGAGCTGTTTTTT.

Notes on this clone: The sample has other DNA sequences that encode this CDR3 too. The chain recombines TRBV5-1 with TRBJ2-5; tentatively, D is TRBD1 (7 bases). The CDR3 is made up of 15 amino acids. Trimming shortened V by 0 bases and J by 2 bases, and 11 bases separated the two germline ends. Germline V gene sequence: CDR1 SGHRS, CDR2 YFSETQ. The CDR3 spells CASSLGGTVQETQYF. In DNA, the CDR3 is TGCGCCAGCAGCTTGGGCGGGACAGTACAAGAGACCCAGTACTTC.

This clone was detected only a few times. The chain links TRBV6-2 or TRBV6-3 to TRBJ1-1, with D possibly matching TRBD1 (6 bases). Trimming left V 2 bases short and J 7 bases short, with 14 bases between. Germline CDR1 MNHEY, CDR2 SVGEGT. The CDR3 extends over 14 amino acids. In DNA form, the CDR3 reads TGTGCCAGCAGTTACCCGCACAGGGCAATTGAAGCTTTCTTT. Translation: CASSYPHRAIEAFF.

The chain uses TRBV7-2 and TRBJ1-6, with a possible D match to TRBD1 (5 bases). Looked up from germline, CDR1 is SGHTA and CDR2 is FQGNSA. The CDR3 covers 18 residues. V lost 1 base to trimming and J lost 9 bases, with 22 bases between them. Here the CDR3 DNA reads TGTGCCAGCAGCTTAGTCCCCAGGGTTTCTAACCTTGGTTCACCCCTCCACTTT. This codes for CASSLVPRVSNLGSPLHF.

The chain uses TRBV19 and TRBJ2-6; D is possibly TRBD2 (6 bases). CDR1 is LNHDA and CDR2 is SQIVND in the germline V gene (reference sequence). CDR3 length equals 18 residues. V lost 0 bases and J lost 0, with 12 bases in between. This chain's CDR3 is CASSIDAGRSSGANVLTF. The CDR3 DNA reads TGTGCCAGTAGTATAGATGCGGGGCGCTCCTCTGGGGCCAACGTCCTGACTTTC.

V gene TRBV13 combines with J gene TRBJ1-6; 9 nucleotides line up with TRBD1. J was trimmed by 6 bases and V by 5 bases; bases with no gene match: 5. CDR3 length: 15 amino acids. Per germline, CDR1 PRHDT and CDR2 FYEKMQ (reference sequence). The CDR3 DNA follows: TGTGCCAGCAGCACGGGACAGGGTTTTAATTCACCCCTCCACTTT. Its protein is CASSTGQGFNSPLHF.

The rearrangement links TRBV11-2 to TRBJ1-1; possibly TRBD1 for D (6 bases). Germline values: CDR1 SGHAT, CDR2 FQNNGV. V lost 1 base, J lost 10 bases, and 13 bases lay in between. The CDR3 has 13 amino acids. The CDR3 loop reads CASSLGGRGRAFF. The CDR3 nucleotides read TGTGCCAGCAGCTTAGGGGGGCGAGGAAGAGCTTTCTTT.